The entry below gives a single T cell receptor beta chain sequence along with its context. In the original processing: It was from reference gene primer amplification that nucleated cell counts were estimated. Some clones are missing from TCRdb's copy, which holds only in-frame ones; the method was immunoSEQ multiplex PCR. V and J calls and clone size come straight from that table; D and trimming were deduced from the DNA. The sample gives about 250,000 clones, 86% of which show up once; over 5.5% is in the top ten. This sample stems from a study of blood T cell repertoires in COVID-19. Overall study context: From the United States, Italy and Spain came samples of acute and convalescent COVID-19. PBMCs, B-cell-depleted T cells, or T cells provided the cDNA or gDNA that made up the material.

This CDR3 spans 16 amino acids. Germline CDR1 SGHRS, CDR2 YFSETQ. Trimming cost V 0 bases and J 0 bases, with 11 bases left between them. Seattle patients were enrolled during active infection and followed longitudinally. The TCR was taken from an elderly woman with COVID-19, enrolled during active disease. The genes are TRBV5-1 and TRBJ2-3; D not resolved. The sample consisted of peripheral blood. CDR3 loop: CASSLGSSSSTDTQYF. The CDR3 DNA reads TGCGCCAGCAGCTTGGGGAGCAGCTCTAGCACAGATACGCAGTATTTT.